This paragraph covers one T cell receptor beta chain sequence. This clonotype was counted between two and nine times. It has no known antigen specificity. No qualities accompany the bases; no much larger clone lies one base away. This sample was taken from a study of human T cells and chemical hapten exposure (TCRdb year 2021). Describing the broader study: For sensitization, 2% DPC in acetone was applied to a 2 cm by 2 cm area of upper inner arm skin. Patients additionally received weekly therapeutic DPC doses to the scalp throughout the roughly 24-week study period. Patch testing was performed on the upper back with Finn chambers containing 0.01% DPC, and the patch tests were scored after 6 days according to International Contact Dermatitis Research Group standards. The mostly female patient cohort included alopecia areata with under or over 50% scalp involvement, alopecia totalis and alopecia universalis. Libraries were pooled for sequencing, and variation in per-sample TCR yields was attributed mainly to small differences in library volumes within the pool. This study followed changes in the peripheral blood TCR repertoire in vivo during primary and secondary sensitization of alopecia patients to the hapten diphenylcyclopropenone (DPC). Blood samples were taken from patients before sensitization (week 0) and at 2, 6 and about 24 weeks after DPC sensitization. Roughly 30 alopecia patients gave blood for TCR sequencing at one to four time points (pre-sensitization, 2, 6 and 24 weeks). Findings and caveats that apply to the study as a whole: Compared with pre-sensitization or healthy control sets, expanded TCRs formed significantly more large CDR3 similarity clusters, which is consistent with antigen-driven responses. Because every patient had alopecia, a presumed autoimmune disease, the patients' immune response might differ from that of healthy individuals. After repeated subsampling, changes were observed in the strength of the expansion versus patch-test correlation and in the threshold at which the correlation became significant. No change with DPC sensitization was found in the number of TCRs above 1 in 1000 frequency, and no evidence of global repertoire structure alterations was found. Patch test score correlated positively with the number of PT1 expanded TCRs, reaching significance at thresholds 8, 16 and 32 but not at 4.

Inclusive of the bounding cysteine and phenylalanine, the CDR3 is 14 residues long. Left in the record is the CDR3 DNA by itself, 42 bases read in frame from the first base. V loses 5 bases at its end and J loses 4 bases; junction bases beyond the gene matches: 6. CDR1 and CDR2, per the germline V gene, are LGHNA and YNFKEQ. Libraries were made using RACE. Instrument used: NextSeq 500. Library preparation attached unique molecular identifiers to individual cDNA molecules for quantitative, reproducible TCR counting. Each blood RNA sample was used to sequence both TCR alpha and TCR beta chains. The original pipeline was this. Samples had a median of roughly 100,000 TCRs, with a range from 23,224 to 690,600. The Decombinator software suite was used to annotate V, J and CDR3 in the TCR reads. To make PS versus PT1 abundance plots, every sample was subsampled to the same number of TCRs (28,000). TCRs were defined as expanded if absent before sensitization and observed at least eight times at the 2-week time point. TCRdb reprocessed the public reads (quality trimming at Q25 with fastp, clone calling with MiXCR) and kept in-frame beta chains. CDR3 protein sequences are deduplicated, and each keeps its most common genes and DNA. What appears here as the V and J calls and clone size reflects TCRdb's work, not the paper's. For this sample the table gives fewer than 300,000 distinct CDR3 sequences, of which 7.7% were detected only once. Clones ranked in the top ten supply approximately 1.2% of the sample.

Taken with the paper, the label for time point translates to: pre-sensitization, week 0. Reading the label with the study, this specimen's treatment or condition is: therapeutic diphenylcyclopropenone sensitization with weekly scalp DPC. At every patch-test visit, the blood draw took place before the patch test was put on. Eligible patients were aged 18 to 70, diagnosed with alopecia, deemed suitable for DPC therapy, and excluded if pregnant. Unfractionated whole blood was collected in Tempus Blood RNA tubes, and total RNA was extracted from that blood. The chain is made from TRBV4-2 and TRBJ2-3; the central 7 bases match TRBD1. Source: whole blood, taken in connection with sensitization to the hapten diphenylcyclopropenone (DPC). This receptor was identified in a man aged 18-30 years with alopecia areata. Some clones in this sample may be carry-over from other donors' samples. The CDR3 region reads CASSSDRDADTQYF. The DNA is as follows: TGTGCCAGCAGCTCCGACAGGGATGCAGATACGCAGTATTTT.